The T cell receptor (beta chain) under discussion was sequenced for a study of a mutant IDH1 vaccine in newly diagnosed glioma. Study results and limitations: Top-clonotype changes in peripheral T cells seemed unrelated to pseudoprogression.

The assay was immunoSEQ multiplex PCR, and TCRdb's table has in-frame clones only and misses some. The sample includes about 88,000 clones, around 79% of them seen just once. The CDR3 runs 12 residues. CDR1 and CDR2 from the germline V gene are SQVTM and ANQGSEA. Trimming pared 0 bases from V and 8 bases from J, leaving 10 bases between. Time point specified: baseline, week 1 (first vaccination visit). Treatment given: pre-vaccination baseline after standard-of-care therapy. Donor tumors were new WHO grade 3 or 4 IDH1-mutant, ATRX-lost astrocytomas. Regarding this clone: Its matching antigen is unknown.

The origin of this receptor is a man in his forties with glioma. Some clones in this sample may be carry-over from other donors' samples. Sequencing used PBMCs, obtained from a glioma patient treated with radiotherapy, temozolomide or both. The chain has TRBV29-1 and TRBJ1-1; maybe TRBD1 (5 bases). CDR3 loop: CSVEEEGPEAFF. In DNA, the CDR3 is TGCAGCGTTGAAGAGGAGGGGCCAGAAGCTTTCTTT.